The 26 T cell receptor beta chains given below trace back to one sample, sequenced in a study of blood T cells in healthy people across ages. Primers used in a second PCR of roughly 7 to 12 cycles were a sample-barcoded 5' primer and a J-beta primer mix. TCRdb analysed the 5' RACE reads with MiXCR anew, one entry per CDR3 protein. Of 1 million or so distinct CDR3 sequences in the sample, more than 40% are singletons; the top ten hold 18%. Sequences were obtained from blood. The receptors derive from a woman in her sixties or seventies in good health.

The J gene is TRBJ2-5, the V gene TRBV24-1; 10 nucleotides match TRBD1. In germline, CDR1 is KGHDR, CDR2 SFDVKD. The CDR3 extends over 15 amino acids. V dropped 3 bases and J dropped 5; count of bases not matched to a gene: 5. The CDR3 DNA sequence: TGTGCCACCAGTGATGGGGACAGGGGAAGCGAGACCCAGTACTTC. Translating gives CATSDGDRGSETQYF.

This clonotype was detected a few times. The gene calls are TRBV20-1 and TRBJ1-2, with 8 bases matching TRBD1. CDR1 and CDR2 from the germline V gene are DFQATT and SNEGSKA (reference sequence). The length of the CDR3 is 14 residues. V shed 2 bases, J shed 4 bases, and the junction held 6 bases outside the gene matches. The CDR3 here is CSARRAGGSYGYTF. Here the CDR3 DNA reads TGCAGTGCTAGACGGGCAGGGGGCAGCTATGGCTACACCTTC.

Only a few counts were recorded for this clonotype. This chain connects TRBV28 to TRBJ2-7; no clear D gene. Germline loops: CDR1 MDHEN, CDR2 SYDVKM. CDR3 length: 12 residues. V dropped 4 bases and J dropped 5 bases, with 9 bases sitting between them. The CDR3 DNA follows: TGTGCCAGCAGTTCTGGCAACGACGAGCAGTACTTC. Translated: CASSSGNDEQYF.

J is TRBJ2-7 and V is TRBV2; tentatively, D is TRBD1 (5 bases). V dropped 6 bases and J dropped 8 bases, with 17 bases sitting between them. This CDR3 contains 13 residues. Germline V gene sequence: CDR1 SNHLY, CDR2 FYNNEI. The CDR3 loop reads CASSGDSRGKQYF. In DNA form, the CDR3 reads TGTGCCAGCAGCGGAGACAGTAGGGGTAAGCAGTACTTC.

The CDR3, as DNA: TGTGCCAGCAGTGAGAGCCAGTTCTTGGATACGCAGTATTTT. As protein: CASSESQFLDTQYF. This chain joins TRBV2 and TRBJ2-3; D is uncertain. Germline V CDR1 and CDR2: SNHLY, FYNNEI. Trimming stripped 3 bases from V and 6 bases from J, with 13 bases between. CDR3 length equals 14 residues.

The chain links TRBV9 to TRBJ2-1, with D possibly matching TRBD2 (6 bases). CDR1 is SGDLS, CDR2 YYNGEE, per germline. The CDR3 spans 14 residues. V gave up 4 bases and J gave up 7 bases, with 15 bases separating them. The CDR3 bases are TGTGCCAGCAGCACGCCCGGGGGTGCAAATGAGCAGTTCTTC. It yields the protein CASSTPGGANEQFF. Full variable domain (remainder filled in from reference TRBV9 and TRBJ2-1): DSGVTQTPKHLITATGQRVTLRCSPRSGDLSVYWYQQSLDQGLQFLIQYYNGEERAKGNILERFSAQQFPDLHSELNLSSLELGDSALYFCASSTPGGANEQFFGPGTRLTVL.

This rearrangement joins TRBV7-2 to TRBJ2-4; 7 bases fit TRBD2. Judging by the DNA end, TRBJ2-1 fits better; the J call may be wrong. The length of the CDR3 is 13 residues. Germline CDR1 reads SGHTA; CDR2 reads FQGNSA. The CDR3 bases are TGTGCCAGCAGGGGATGGGGAGGGGAGACCCAGTTCTTC. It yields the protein CASRGWGGETQFF.

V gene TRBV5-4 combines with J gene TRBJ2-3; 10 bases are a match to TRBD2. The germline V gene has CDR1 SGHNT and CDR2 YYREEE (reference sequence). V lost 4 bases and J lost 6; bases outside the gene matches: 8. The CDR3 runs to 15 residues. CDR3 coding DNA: TGTGCCAGCAGCCCCGACCTAGCGGGAGATGATACGCAGTATTTT. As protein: CASSPDLAGDDTQYF. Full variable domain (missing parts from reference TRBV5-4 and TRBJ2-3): ETGVTQSPTHLIKTRGQQVTLRCSSQSGHNTVSWYQQALGQGPQFIFQYYREEENGRGNFPPRFSGLQFPNYSSELNVNALELDDSALYLCASSPDLAGDDTQYFGPGTRLTVL.

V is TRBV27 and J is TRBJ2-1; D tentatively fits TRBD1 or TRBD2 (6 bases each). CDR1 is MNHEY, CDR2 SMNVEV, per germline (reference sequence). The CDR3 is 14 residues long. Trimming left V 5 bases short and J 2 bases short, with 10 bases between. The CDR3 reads CASSPRGPYNEQFF. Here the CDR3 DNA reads TGTGCCAGCAGTCCCCGGGGGCCCTACAATGAGCAGTTCTTC.

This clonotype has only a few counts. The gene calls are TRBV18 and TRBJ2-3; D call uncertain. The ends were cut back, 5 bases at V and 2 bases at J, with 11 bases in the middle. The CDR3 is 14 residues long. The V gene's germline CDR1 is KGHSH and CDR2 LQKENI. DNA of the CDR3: TGTGCCAGCTCAGTCGTGGGTATCACAGATACGCAGTATTTT. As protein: CASSVVGITDTQYF.

The CDR3 spells CATNWNREQYF. CDR3 sequence (DNA): TGTGCCACAAACTGGAACCGGGAGCAGTACTTC. This rearrangement joins TRBV27 to TRBJ2-7, with no clear D. The germline V gene encodes CDR1 MNHEY and CDR2 SMNVEV (reference sequence). The CDR3 is 11 residues long. Between the trimmed V and J ends, which lost 10 bases and 7 bases, there was a span of 14 bases.

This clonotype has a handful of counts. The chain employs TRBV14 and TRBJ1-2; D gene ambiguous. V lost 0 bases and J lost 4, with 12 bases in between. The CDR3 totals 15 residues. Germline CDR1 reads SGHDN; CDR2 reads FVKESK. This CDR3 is CASSQDLAETYGYTF. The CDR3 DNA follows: TGTGCCAGCAGCCAAGATTTGGCAGAGACCTATGGCTACACCTTC. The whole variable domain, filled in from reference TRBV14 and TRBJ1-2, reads EAGVTQFPSHSVIEKGQTVTLRCDPISGHDNLYWYRRVMGKEIKFLLHFVKESKQDESGMPNNRFLAERTGGTYSTLKVQPAELEDSGVYFCASSQDLAETYGYTFGSGTRLTVV.

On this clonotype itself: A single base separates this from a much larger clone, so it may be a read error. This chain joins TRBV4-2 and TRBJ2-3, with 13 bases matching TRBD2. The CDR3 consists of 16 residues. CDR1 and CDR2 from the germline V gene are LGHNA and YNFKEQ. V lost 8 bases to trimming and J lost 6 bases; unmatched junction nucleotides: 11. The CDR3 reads CASGPGLAGTGDTQYF. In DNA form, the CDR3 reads TGTGCCAGCGGCCCGGGACTAGCGGGAACAGGGGATACGCAGTATTTT.

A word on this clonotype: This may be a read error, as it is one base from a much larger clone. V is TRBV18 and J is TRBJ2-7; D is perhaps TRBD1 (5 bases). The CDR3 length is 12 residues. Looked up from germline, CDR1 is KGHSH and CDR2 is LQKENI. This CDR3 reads CAGSQERDEQYF. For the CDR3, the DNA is TGTGCCGGCTCACAGGAGCGAGACGAGCAGTACTTC.

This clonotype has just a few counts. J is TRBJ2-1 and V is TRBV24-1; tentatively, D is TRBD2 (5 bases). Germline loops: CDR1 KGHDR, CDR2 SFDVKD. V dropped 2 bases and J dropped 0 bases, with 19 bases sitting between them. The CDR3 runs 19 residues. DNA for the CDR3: TGTGCCACCAGTGATTCCCGGACTGGCGACTTAAGCTCCTACAATGAGCAGTTCTTC. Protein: CATSDSRTGDLSSYNEQFF.

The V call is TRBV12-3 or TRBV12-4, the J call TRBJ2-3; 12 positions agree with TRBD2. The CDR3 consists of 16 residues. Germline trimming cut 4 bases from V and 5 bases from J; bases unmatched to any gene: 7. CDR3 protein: CASSSPGLAGLDTQYF. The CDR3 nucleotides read TGTGCCAGCAGTTCACCGGGACTAGCGGGCCTAGATACGCAGTATTTT.

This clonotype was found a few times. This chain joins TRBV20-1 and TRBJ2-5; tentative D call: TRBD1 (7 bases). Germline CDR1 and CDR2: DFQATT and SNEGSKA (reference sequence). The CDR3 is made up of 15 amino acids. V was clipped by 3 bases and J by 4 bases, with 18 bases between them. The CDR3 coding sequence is TGCAGTGCTAGTTTATTCGGAGGGGGCGGAGAGACCCAGTACTTC. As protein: CSASLFGGGGETQYF.

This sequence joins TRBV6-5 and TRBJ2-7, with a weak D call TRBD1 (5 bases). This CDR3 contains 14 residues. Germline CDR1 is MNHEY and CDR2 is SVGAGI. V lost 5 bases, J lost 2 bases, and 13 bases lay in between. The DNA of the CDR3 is TGTGCCAGCAGTGACGCGGACAACCCCTACGAGCAGTACTTC. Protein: CASSDADNPYEQYF.

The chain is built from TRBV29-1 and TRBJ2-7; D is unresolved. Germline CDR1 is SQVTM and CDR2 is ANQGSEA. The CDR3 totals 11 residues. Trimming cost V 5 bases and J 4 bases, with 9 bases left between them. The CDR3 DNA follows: TGCAGCGTTACAGTGAGGTACGAGCAGTACTTC. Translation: CSVTVRYEQYF.

The CDR3 spells CASSLALGGLGETQFF. The CDR3, as DNA: TGTGCCAGCAGCTTAGCGCTCGGGGGGTTGGGAGAGACCCAGTTCTTC. The V call is TRBV7-8, the J call TRBJ2-1, with TRBD2 matching over 7 bases. The CDR3 has 16 residues. The germline V gene has CDR1 SGHVS and CDR2 FQNEAQ. V shed 0 bases, J shed 13 bases, and the junction held 15 bases outside the gene matches.

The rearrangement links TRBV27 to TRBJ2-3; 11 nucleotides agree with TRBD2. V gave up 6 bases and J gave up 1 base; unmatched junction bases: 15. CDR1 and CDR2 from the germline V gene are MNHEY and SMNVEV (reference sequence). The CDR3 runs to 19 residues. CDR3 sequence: CASRATSGTWGTGTDTQYF. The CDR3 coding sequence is TGTGCCAGCAGGGCGACTAGCGGGACCTGGGGAACTGGCACAGATACGCAGTATTTT.

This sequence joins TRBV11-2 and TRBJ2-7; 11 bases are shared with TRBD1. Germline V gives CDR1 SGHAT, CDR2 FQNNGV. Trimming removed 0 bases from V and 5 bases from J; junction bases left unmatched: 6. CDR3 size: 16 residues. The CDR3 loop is CASSLEWGTGGHEQYF. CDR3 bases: TGTGCCAGCAGCTTAGAATGGGGGACAGGGGGACACGAGCAGTACTTC. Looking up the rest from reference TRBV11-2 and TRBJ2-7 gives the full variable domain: EAGVAQSPRYKIIEKRQSVAFWCNPISGHATLYWYQQILGQGPKLLIQFQNNGVVDDSQLPKDRFSAERLKGVDSTLKIQPAKLEDSAVYLCASSLEWGTGGHEQYFGPGTRLTVT.

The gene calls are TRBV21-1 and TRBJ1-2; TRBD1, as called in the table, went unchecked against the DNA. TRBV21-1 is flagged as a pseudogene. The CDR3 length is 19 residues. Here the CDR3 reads CASSKKREQQGAQVYGYTF. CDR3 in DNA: TGTGCCAGCAGCAAAAAGAGGGAACAGCAGGGGGCGCAGGTCTATGGCTACACCTTC.

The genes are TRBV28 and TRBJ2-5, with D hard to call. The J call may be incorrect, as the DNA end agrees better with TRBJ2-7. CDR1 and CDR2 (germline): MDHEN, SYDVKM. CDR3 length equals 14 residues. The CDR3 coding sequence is TGTGCCAGCAGGGATACTAACGGTGCCTACGAGCAGTACTTC. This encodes CASRDTNGAYEQYF.

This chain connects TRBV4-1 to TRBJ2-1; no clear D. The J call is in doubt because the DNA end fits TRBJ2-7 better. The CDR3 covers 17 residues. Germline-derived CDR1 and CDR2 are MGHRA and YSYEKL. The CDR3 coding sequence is TGCGCCAGCAGCCAAAGGCTCCGAGTAGAAGCCTTGCATGAGCAGTACTTC. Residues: CASSQRLRVEALHEQYF.

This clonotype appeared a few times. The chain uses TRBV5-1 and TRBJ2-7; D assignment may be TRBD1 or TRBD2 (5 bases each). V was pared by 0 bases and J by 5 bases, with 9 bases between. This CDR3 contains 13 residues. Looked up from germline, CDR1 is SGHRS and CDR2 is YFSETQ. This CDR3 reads CASSLGDAHEQYF. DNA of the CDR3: TGCGCCAGCAGCTTGGGGGACGCCCACGAGCAGTACTTC.